Shown below are 30 T cell receptor beta chains from a single sample sequenced in a study of neoadjuvant anti-PD-1 for oral cavity cancer. This sample's time point: after neoadjuvant nivolumab, at surgical resection. Some clones are missing from TCRdb's copy, which holds only in-frame ones; the method was immunoSEQ multiplex PCR. The data show roughly 46,000 clones, 77% seen once. Material: PBMCs, obtained after nivolumab (anti-PD-1) treatment. Every receptor here comes from a person aged 40 to 85 with oral cavity squamous cell carcinoma.

This chain connects TRBV9 to TRBJ2-1; a weak D match, TRBD2 (5 bases). The CDR3 spans 16 residues. Germline V gene lookup returns CDR1 SGDLS and CDR2 YYNGEE. Trimming removed 3 bases from V and 4 bases from J, with 17 bases in between. Written as DNA, the CDR3 is TGTGCCAGCAGCGCCGGTAATCGAGGGATGTACAATGAGCAGTTCTTC. Translating gives CASSAGNRGMYNEQFF.

This clone occurred once. This chain uses TRBV5-8 with TRBJ1-5; D unresolved. The ends were cut back, 4 bases at V and 0 bases at J, with 17 bases in the middle. This CDR3 region has 17 residues. CDR1 and CDR2 from the germline V gene are SGHTS and YDEGEE. As DNA, the CDR3 is TGTGCCAGCAGCCGTGCCCCCGCAGCTTATAGCAATCAGCCCCAGCATTTT. Its translation is CASSRAPAAYSNQPQHF.

The chain recombines TRBV5-1 with TRBJ2-3; the match to TRBD1 covers 7 bases. Germline assignment: CDR1 SGHRS and CDR2 YFSETQ. The V and J ends lost 3 bases and 3 bases, in that order; junction bases with no gene match: 10. This CDR3 has 16 residues. CDR3 nucleotides: TGCGCCAGCAGCTCTCACCCGGACAGGTTAACAGATACGCAGTATTTT. This gives the protein CASSSHPDRLTDTQYF.

V and J are TRBV9 and TRBJ1-1; possibly TRBD1 for D (6 bases). Germline loops: CDR1 SGDLS, CDR2 YYNGEE. The CDR3 consists of 14 residues. V lost 0 bases and J 5 bases, leaving 11 bases between the germline ends. In DNA form, the CDR3 reads TGTGCCAGCAGCGTAGAACAGGGAGGGACTGAAGCTTTCTTT. Encoded protein: CASSVEQGGTEAFF.

This chain connects TRBV19 to TRBJ1-6; D might be TRBD1 (6 bases). Per germline, CDR1 LNHDA and CDR2 SQIVND (reference sequence). Trimming took off 2 bases at V and 11 bases at J, with 16 bases between the two ends. This CDR3 region has 15 residues. The CDR3 bases are TGTGCCAGTAGTATATTCGGGACAACTCAGGCACCCCTCCACTTT. This sequence encodes CASSIFGTTQAPLHF. Full variable domain (outside the CDR3, taken from reference TRBV19 and TRBJ1-6): DGGITQSPKYLFRKEGQNVTLSCEQNLNHDAMYWYRQDPGQGLRLIYYSQIVNDFQKGDIAEGYSVSREKKESFPLTVTSAQKNPTAFYLCASSIFGTTQAPLHFGNGTRLTVT.

This clone was picked up a small number of times. The chain carries TRBV19 and TRBJ2-7; TRBD1 or TRBD2 may be the D gene (5 bases each). This CDR3 is 14 amino acids long. Germline loops: CDR1 LNHDA, CDR2 SQIVND (reference sequence). The V end lost 3 bases, the J end lost 0 bases, and 9 bases lay between the germline ends. This CDR3 is CASSIWGSSYEQYF. DNA for the CDR3: TGTGCCAGTAGTATCTGGGGGAGCTCCTACGAGCAGTACTTC.

The chain combines TRBV20-1 with TRBJ2-3; no clear D gene. This CDR3 is built from 11 residues. Trimming shortened V by 0 bases and J by 8 bases, and 6 bases separated the two germline ends. CDR1 is DFQATT and CDR2 is SNEGSKA in the germline V gene (reference sequence). The CDR3 loop is CSARDTSTQYF. The CDR3 DNA reads as TGCAGTGCTAGAGATACCAGTACGCAGTATTTT.

The V and J genes are TRBV5-4 and TRBJ2-5; 10 nucleotides align to TRBD1. The germline V gene encodes CDR1 SGHNT and CDR2 YYREEE (reference sequence). The V segment lost 2 bases and the J segment 5 bases; nucleotides outside the gene matches: 6. CDR3 length: 15 amino acids. CDR3 nucleotides: TGTGCCAGCAGCTTAGCAGACAGGGGGCAGGAGACCCAGTACTTC. Protein sequence: CASSLADRGQETQYF.

The CDR3: CASSPPGSAETQYF. CDR3 coding DNA: TGTGCCAGCAGCCCGCCGGGGAGCGCTGAGACCCAGTACTTC. V gene TRBV6-5 combines with J gene TRBJ2-5, with a possible D match to TRBD2 (5 bases). Germline values: CDR1 MNHEY, CDR2 SVGAGI. This CDR3 has 14 amino acids. V lost 6 bases and J lost 5, with 16 bases in between.

The chain couples TRBV9 to TRBJ2-5, with a tentative D call TRBD2 (5 bases). V gave up 0 bases and J gave up 5 bases, with 14 bases separating them. In germline, CDR1 is SGDLS, CDR2 YYNGEE. The CDR3 is 15 amino acids. This CDR3 reads CASSVDPGLVETQYF. For the CDR3, the DNA is TGTGCCAGCAGCGTAGATCCGGGGTTGGTCGAGACCCAGTACTTC.

V and J are TRBV2 and TRBJ1-1; maybe TRBD1 (5 bases). This CDR3 has 16 amino acids. Germline V gene sequence: CDR1 SNHLY, CDR2 FYNNEI. V lost 3 bases and J 2 bases, leaving 16 bases between the germline ends. As DNA, the CDR3 is TGTGCCAGCAGTGAGTGGGGCGGGACCTTTAACACTGAAGCTTTCTTT. Translation gives CASSEWGGTFNTEAFF.

V and J are TRBV28 and TRBJ1-1; D may be TRBD1 (6 bases). Germline V gives CDR1 MDHEN, CDR2 SYDVKM. V was cut by 5 bases and J by 6 bases, with 16 bases left in between. The CDR3 length is 14 residues. CDR3 region: CASSTRTERAEAFF. CDR3 DNA sequence: TGTGCCAGCAGTACAAGGACAGAAAGGGCTGAAGCTTTCTTT.

This chain joins TRBV7-2 and TRBJ1-6; maybe TRBD1 (5 bases). Between the trimmed V and J ends, which lost 3 bases and 7 bases, there was a span of 10 bases. CDR1 is SGHTA, CDR2 FQGNSA, per germline. The CDR3 length is 14 residues. The CDR3 DNA reads as TGTGCCAGCAGCTTCGGCAGGGTCAATTCACCCCTCCACTTT. This translates into CASSFGRVNSPLHF.

V usage is TRBV19 and J usage is TRBJ1-5; D remains unclear. The germline V and J ends were trimmed by 6 bases and 1 base, with 16 bases remaining between them. Germline CDR1 LNHDA, CDR2 SQIVND (reference sequence). This CDR3 is built from 16 residues. CDR3 loop: CASSDAQLASNQPQHF. The CDR3 DNA is TGTGCCAGTAGCGATGCGCAATTGGCAAGCAATCAGCCCCAGCATTTT.

The chain joins TRBV6-5 to TRBJ1-4, with D possibly being TRBD1 (5 bases). V dropped 0 bases and J dropped 8 bases, with 13 bases sitting between them. The germline gives CDR1 MNHEY, CDR2 SVGAGI. The CDR3 spans 15 residues. CDR3 sequence: CASSYSSRASEKLFF. In DNA, the CDR3 is TGTGCCAGCAGTTACTCGAGCAGGGCCTCAGAAAAACTGTTTTTT.

The chain joins TRBV5-1 to TRBJ1-6, with D possibly matching TRBD1 (5 bases). V was shortened by 0 bases and J by 7 bases, with 8 bases between the two germline ends. The length of the CDR3 is 14 residues. Germline loops: CDR1 SGHRS, CDR2 YFSETQ. DNA of the CDR3: TGCGCCAGCAGCTTGGAGGGGAGCAATTCACCCCTCCACTTT. Translating it yields CASSLEGSNSPLHF. The whole variable domain, remainder taken from reference TRBV5-1 and TRBJ1-6, is KAGVTQTPRYLIKTRGQQVTLSCSPISGHRSVSWYQQTPGQGLQFLFEYFSETQRNKGNFPGRFSGRQFSNSRSEMNVSTLELGDSALYLCASSLEGSNSPLHFGNGTRLTVT.

This clone turned up a few times. This chain connects TRBV5-6 to TRBJ2-2; no reliable D call. The CDR3 sequence is 14 residues long. Trimming took 2 bases from V and 6 from J, leaving 11 bases between them. Germline V gene sequence: CDR1 SGHDT, CDR2 YYEEEE. CDR3 DNA sequence: TGTGCCAGCAGCTTTGATACAGCTTCCGGGGAGCTGTTTTTT. The encoded protein is CASSFDTASGELFF.

The V call is TRBV27, the J call TRBJ1-4; D remains ambiguous. V lost 6 bases, J lost 8 bases, and 19 bases lay in between. The V gene's germline CDR1 is MNHEY and CDR2 SMNVEV (reference sequence). This CDR3 has 15 residues. The CDR3 DNA is TGTGCCAGCAGGCGCGACGGCTTCCGGAGGGAAAAACTGTTTTTT. Protein: CASRRDGFRREKLFF.

This clone was seen more than once but under ten times. The chain links TRBV11-1 to TRBJ1-1; D is ambiguous. V lost 3 bases, J lost 1 base, and 6 bases lay in between. The CDR3 is made up of 13 amino acids. CDR1 SGHAT and CDR2 FQDESV come from the germline V gene (reference sequence). CDR3 protein: CASSFWRNTEAFF. Here the CDR3 DNA reads TGTGCCAGCAGCTTCTGGCGGAACACTGAAGCTTTCTTT.

The genes are TRBV2 and TRBJ2-7; D is perhaps TRBD1 (5 bases). CDR1 and CDR2 (germline): SNHLY, FYNNEI. The V end lost 2 bases, the J end lost 4 bases, and 12 bases lay between the germline ends. CDR3 length: 14 residues. CDR3 sequence reads: CASSEQGTLYEQYF. In nucleotides, the CDR3 is TGTGCCAGCAGTGAACAGGGTACGTTATACGAGCAGTACTTC.

This rearrangement joins TRBV5-4 to TRBJ2-7; TRBD2 matches at 10 bases. Germline assignment: CDR1 SGHNT and CDR2 YYREEE (reference sequence). The CDR3 sequence is 14 residues long. V lost 3 bases, J lost 3 bases, and 3 bases stayed unmatched. CDR3 protein: CASSSSGGNYEQYF. The CDR3 DNA reads as TGTGCCAGCAGCTCTAGCGGGGGTAACTACGAGCAGTACTTC.

This sequence joins TRBV5-1 and TRBJ2-7; the D gene is possibly TRBD1 (6 bases). This CDR3 has 14 residues. The ends were cut back, 0 bases at V and 5 bases at J, with 12 bases in the middle. Germline V lookup: CDR1 SGHRS, CDR2 YFSETQ. The CDR3 DNA sequence: TGCGCCAGCAGCTTGGTCCCAGGGGCACACGAGCAGTACTTC. Residues: CASSLVPGAHEQYF.

The chain employs TRBV29-1 and TRBJ2-4, with 7 bases lining up with TRBD1. This CDR3 is built from 12 residues. V trimming: 7 bases; J trimming: 6 bases; junction bases outside the gene matches: 6. Germline V gene sequence: CDR1 SQVTM, CDR2 ANQGSEA. The CDR3 region is CSAQGELNIQYF. The CDR3 DNA reads TGCAGCGCCCAGGGGGAATTAAACATTCAGTACTTC.

This rearrangement joins TRBV5-4 to TRBJ1-1, with 8 nucleotides matching TRBD1. The CDR3 loop spans 13 amino acids. V lost 2 bases and J lost 5; bases outside the gene matches: 2. Germline V CDR1 and CDR2: SGHNT, YYREEE (reference sequence). CDR3 bases: TGTGCCAGCAGCTTAACAGGGGGAACTGAAGCTTTCTTT. Translation gives CASSLTGGTEAFF.

This clone has only a few counts. The gene calls are TRBV19 and TRBJ1-2; tentatively, D is TRBD1 (6 bases). V was shortened by 8 bases and J by 4 bases, with 17 bases between the two germline ends. Germline V gene lookup returns CDR1 LNHDA and CDR2 SQIVND (reference sequence). This CDR3 contains 14 residues. The CDR3 region has the DNA TGTGCCAGTTCCCGGGGTGCAGGGGTCTATGGCTACACCTTC. Its protein product is CASSRGAGVYGYTF. Using reference TRBV19 and TRBJ1-2 for the parts outside the CDR3, the full variable domain is DGGITQSPKYLFRKEGQNVTLSCEQNLNHDAMYWYRQDPGQGLRLIYYSQIVNDFQKGDIAEGYSVSREKKESFPLTVTSAQKNPTAFYLCASSRGAGVYGYTFGSGTRLTVV.

This chain joins TRBV5-6 and TRBJ1-1; 8 bases align to TRBD1. This CDR3 has 12 amino acids. V trimming: 2 bases; J trimming: 6 bases; junction bases outside the gene matches: 0. Germline V gene lookup returns CDR1 SGHDT and CDR2 YYEEEE. CDR3: CASSLQGAEAFF. The CDR3 DNA reads TGTGCCAGCAGCTTACAGGGGGCTGAAGCTTTCTTT.

In its sample, this clone was seen a few times. The CDR3 region is CASLRGARTGELFF. As DNA, the CDR3 is TGTGCCAGCTTAAGGGGGGCGAGAACCGGGGAGCTGTTTTTT. The J gene is TRBJ2-2, the V gene TRBV2; D may match TRBD1 or TRBD2 (6 bases each). The CDR3 spans 14 residues. Trimming removed 8 bases at V and 5 bases at J, with 15 bases between. Germline V CDR1 and CDR2: SNHLY, FYNNEI.

V usage is TRBV6-4 and J usage is TRBJ1-2; no clear D gene. Trimming cost V 6 bases and J 8 bases, with 19 bases left between them. CDR1 and CDR2 (germline): MRHNA, SNTAGT. There are 14 residues in the CDR3. The CDR3 is CASRVGSSYGGYTF. The CDR3 DNA reads TGTGCCAGCAGGGTGGGATCTTCTTACGGGGGCTACACCTTC.

The rearrangement joins TRBV6-6 to TRBJ1-1; 7 nucleotides match TRBD1. This CDR3 has 13 amino acids. Germline CDR1 and CDR2: MNHNY and SVGAGI (reference sequence). CDR3 bases: TGTGCTTGCACAGGGGAGATGAACACTGAAGCTTTCTTT. Its protein is CACTGEMNTEAFF.

The rearrangement joins TRBV6-5 to TRBJ1-5; TRBD1 might be the D (5 bases). This CDR3 is built from 14 residues. Germline V gene sequence: CDR1 MNHEY, CDR2 SVGAGI. Trimming took 5 bases from V and 3 from J, leaving 11 bases between them. CDR3 sequence reads: CASSPPGNNQPQHF. The CDR3 DNA sequence: TGTGCCAGCAGTCCCCCAGGGAACAATCAGCCCCAGCATTTT.